This T cell receptor (beta chain) comes out of a study of T cell repertoires in cytomegalovirus infection. Study overall: Public TCR beta signatures indicated both CMV infection and matching HLA type.

TCRdb re-derived calls from the reads in MiXCR, one entry per CDR3 protein. The repertoire holds around 110,000 distinct CDR3 sequences, with around a tenth as singletons. The study, taken as a whole, reports: HLA-C-restricted TCR beta clonotypes specific for CMV led the ex vivo response.

To note about this clonotype: Antigen: not known.

Material for sequencing was PBMCs, sequenced either directly or after in vitro stimulation (not recorded which). This TCR was sampled from a human donor in good health (CMV status not recorded). Some clones in this sample may be carry-over from other donors' samples.

CDR3 sequence (DNA): TGTGCCACCAGTGATTCCGGACAGGGGAGGGTCAATGAGCAGTTCTTC. It is translated as CATSDSGQGRVNEQFF. V and J are TRBV24-1 and TRBJ2-1; 9 nucleotides agree with TRBD1. The CDR3 contains 16 residues. Looked up from germline, CDR1 is KGHDR and CDR2 is SFDVKD. J was trimmed by 6 bases and V by 2 bases; bases with no gene match: 7.